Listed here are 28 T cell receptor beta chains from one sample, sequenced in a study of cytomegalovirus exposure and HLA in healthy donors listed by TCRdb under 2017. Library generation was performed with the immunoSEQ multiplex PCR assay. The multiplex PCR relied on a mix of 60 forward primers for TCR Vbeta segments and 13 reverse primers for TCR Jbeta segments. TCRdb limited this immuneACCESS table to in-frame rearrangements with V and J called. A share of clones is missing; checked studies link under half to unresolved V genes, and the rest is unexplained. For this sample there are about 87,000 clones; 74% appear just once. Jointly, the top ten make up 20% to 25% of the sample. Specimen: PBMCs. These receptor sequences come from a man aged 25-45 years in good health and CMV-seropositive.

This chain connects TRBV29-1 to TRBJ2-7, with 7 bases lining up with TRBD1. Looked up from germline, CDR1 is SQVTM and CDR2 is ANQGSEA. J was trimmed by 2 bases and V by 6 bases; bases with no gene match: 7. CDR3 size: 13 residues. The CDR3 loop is CSVRQGVTYEQYF. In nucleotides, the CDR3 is TGCAGCGTACGACAGGGAGTAACCTACGAGCAGTACTTC.

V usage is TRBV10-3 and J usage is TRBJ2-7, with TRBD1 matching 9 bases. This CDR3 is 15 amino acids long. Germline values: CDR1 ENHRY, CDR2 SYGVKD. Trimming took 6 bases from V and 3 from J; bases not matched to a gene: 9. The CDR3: CAISGTGRLDYEQYF. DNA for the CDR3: TGTGCCATCAGCGGGACAGGGAGATTAGACTACGAGCAGTACTTC.

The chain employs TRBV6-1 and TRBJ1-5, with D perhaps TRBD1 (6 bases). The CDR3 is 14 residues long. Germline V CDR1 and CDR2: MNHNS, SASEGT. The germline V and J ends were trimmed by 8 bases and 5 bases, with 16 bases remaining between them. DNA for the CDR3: TGTGCCAGCGCTCTACAGGGAGGGGATCAGCCCCAGCATTTT. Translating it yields CASALQGGDQPQHF.

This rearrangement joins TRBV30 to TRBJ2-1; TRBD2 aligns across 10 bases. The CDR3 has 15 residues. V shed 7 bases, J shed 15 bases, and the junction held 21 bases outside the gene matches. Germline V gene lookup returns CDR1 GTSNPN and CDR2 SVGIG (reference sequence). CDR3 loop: CALVDLAGGFVKWFF. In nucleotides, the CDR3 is TGTGCCTTGGTAGATTTAGCGGGAGGATTTGTAAAGTGGTTCTTC.

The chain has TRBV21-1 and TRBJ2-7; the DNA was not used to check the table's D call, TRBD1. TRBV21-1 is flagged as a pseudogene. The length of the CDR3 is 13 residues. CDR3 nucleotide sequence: TGTGCCAGCTCCGGGACAGGGGGCTACGAGCAGTACTTC. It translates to CASSGTGGYEQYF.

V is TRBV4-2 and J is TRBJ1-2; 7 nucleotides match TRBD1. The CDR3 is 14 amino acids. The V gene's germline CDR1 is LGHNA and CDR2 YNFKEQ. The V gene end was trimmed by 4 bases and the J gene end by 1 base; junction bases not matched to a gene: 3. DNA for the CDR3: TGTGCCAGCAGCCTTCAGGGGGGTAACTATGGCTACACCTTC. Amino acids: CASSLQGGNYGYTF.

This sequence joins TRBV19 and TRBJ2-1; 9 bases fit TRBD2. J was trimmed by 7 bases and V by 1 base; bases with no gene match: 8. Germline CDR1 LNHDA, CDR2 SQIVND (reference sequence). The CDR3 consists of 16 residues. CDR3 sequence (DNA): TGTGCCAGTAGTATAGGCGGCGGGAGGGGGCGAAATGAGCAGTTCTTC. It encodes CASSIGGGRGRNEQFF.

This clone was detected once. The CDR3 is CASSPTGYTEAFF. DNA of the CDR3: TGTGCCAGCAGCCCGACAGGCTACACTGAAGCTTTCTTT. This chain uses TRBV11-3 with TRBJ1-1, with D possibly matching TRBD1 (6 bases). Germline loops: CDR1 SGHNT, CDR2 YENEEA. The CDR3 is made up of 13 amino acids. V was pared by 5 bases and J by 3 bases, with 10 bases between.

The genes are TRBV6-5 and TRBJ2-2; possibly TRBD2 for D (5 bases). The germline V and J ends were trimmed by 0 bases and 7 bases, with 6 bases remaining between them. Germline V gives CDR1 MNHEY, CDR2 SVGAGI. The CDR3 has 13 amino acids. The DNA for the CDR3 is TGTGCCAGCAGTTACTCAACTAGCGGGGAGCTGTTTTTT. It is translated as CASSYSTSGELFF.

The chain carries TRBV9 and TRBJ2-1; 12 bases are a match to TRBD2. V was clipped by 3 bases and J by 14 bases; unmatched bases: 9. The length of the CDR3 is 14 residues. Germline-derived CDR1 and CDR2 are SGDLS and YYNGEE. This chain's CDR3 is CASSASTSGSRKFF. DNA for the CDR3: TGTGCCAGCAGCGCGTCGACTAGCGGGAGTAGAAAGTTCTTC.

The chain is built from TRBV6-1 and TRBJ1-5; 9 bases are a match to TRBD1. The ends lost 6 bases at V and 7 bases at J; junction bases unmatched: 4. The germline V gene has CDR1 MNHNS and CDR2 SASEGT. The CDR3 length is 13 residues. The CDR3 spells CASSGQGRQPQHF. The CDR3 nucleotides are TGTGCCAGCAGCGGACAGGGGAGACAGCCCCAGCATTTT.

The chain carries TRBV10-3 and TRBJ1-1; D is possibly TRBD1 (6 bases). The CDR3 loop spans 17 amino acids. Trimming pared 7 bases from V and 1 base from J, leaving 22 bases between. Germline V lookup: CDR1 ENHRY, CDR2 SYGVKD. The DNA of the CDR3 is TGTGCCATCAAGCCGTGGGTTGGCTCACAGGGGAACACTGAAGCTTTCTTT. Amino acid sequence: CAIKPWVGSQGNTEAFF.

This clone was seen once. CDR3 in DNA: TGTGCCAGCAGCATACCGGGACTAGCGGGAGACAATGAGCAGTTCTTC. It is translated as CASSIPGLAGDNEQFF. The chain joins TRBV7-3 to TRBJ2-1; TRBD2 matches 14 bases. V shed 5 bases and J 5 bases; nucleotides not matched to a gene: 5. Germline V gives CDR1 SGHTA, CDR2 FQGTGA. The CDR3 sequence is 16 residues long.

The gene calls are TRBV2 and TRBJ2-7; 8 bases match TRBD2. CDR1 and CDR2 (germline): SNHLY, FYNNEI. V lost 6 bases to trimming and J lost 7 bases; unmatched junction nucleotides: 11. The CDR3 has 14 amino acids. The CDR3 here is CASRVERELGEQYF. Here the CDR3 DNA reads TGTGCCAGCAGGGTGGAGCGGGAGTTGGGAGAGCAGTACTTC.

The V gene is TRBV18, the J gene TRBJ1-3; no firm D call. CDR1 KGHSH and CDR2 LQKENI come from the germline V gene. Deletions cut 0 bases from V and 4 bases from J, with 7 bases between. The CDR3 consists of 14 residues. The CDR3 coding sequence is TGTGCCAGCTCACCACCTTCCCGGGGAAACACCATATATTTT. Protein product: CASSPPSRGNTIYF.

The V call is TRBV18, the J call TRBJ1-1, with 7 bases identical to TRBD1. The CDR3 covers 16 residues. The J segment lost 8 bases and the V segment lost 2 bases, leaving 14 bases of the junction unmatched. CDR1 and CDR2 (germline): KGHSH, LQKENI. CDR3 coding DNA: TGTGCCAGCTCACCATCGACAGGGATCGTGGGAAGCGAAGCTTTCTTT. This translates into CASSPSTGIVGSEAFF.

CDR3 region: CSVGRAYEQYF. The CDR3 DNA follows: TGCAGTGTGGGGAGGGCCTACGAGCAGTACTTC. The rearrangement uses TRBV20-1 and TRBJ2-7; 7 bases line up with TRBD2. The germline V gene has CDR1 DFQATT and CDR2 SNEGSKA (reference sequence). V lost 7 bases, J lost 2 bases, and 2 bases stayed unmatched. This CDR3 comprises 11 residues.

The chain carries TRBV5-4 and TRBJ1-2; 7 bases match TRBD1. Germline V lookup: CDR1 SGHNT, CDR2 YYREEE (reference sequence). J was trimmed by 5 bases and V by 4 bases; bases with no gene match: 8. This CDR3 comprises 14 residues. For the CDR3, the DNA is TGTGCCAGCAGCGATGACAGGGACGGGTATGGCTACACCTTC. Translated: CASSDDRDGYGYTF.

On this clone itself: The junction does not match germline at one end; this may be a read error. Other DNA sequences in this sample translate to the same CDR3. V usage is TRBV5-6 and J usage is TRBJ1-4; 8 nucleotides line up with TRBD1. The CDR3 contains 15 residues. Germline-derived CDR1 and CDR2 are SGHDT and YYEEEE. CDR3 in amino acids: CASSFGGTGGEKLFF. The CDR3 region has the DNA TGTGCCAGCAGCTTTGGCGGGACAGGCGGTGAAAAGCTGTTTTTT.

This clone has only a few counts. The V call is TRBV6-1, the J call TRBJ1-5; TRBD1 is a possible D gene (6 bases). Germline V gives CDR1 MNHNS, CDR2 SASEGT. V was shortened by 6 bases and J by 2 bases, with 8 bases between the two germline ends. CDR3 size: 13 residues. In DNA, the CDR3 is TGTGCCAGCAGACAGGGCCGCAATCAGCCCCAGCATTTT. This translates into CASRQGRNQPQHF.

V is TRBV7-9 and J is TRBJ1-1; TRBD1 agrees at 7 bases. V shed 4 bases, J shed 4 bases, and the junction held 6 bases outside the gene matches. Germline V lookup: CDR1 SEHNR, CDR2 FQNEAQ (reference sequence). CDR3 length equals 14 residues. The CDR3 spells CASSSDRVLTEAFF. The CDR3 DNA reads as TGTGCCAGCAGCTCCGACAGGGTGCTCACTGAAGCTTTCTTT.

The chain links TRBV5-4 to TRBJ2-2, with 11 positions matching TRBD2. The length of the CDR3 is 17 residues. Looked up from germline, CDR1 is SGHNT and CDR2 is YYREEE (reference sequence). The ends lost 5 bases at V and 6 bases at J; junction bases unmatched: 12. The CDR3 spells CASRPGRLAGFAGELFF. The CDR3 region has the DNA TGTGCCAGCAGGCCCGGACGACTAGCGGGATTTGCCGGGGAGCTGTTTTTT. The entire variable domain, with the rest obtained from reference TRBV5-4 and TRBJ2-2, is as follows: ETGVTQSPTHLIKTRGQQVTLRCSSQSGHNTVSWYQQALGQGPQFIFQYYREEENGRGNFPPRFSGLQFPNYSSELNVNALELDDSALYLCASRPGRLAGFAGELFFGEGSRLTVL.

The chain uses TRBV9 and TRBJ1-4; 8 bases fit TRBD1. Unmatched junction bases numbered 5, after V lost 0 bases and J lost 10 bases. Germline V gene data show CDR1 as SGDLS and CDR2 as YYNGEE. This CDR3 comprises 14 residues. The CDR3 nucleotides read TGTGCCAGCAGCGTAGATACAGGGGGAAGAAAACTGTTTTTT. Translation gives CASSVDTGGRKLFF.

This CDR3 is CASSPGSGNQPQHF. In DNA, the CDR3 is TGCGCCAGCAGCCCAGGTTCGGGCAATCAGCCCCAGCATTTT. This rearrangement joins TRBV5-1 to TRBJ1-5; D gene uncertain. Germline loops: CDR1 SGHRS, CDR2 YFSETQ. V gave up 4 bases and J gave up 2 bases, with 10 bases separating them. The CDR3 has 14 residues.

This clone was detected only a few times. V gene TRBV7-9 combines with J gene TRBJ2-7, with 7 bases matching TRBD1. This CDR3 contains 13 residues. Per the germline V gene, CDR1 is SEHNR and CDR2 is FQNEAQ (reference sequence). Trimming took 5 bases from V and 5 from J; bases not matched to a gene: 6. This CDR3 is CASSPDRAHEQYF. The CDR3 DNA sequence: TGTGCCAGCAGCCCCGACAGGGCCCACGAGCAGTACTTC.

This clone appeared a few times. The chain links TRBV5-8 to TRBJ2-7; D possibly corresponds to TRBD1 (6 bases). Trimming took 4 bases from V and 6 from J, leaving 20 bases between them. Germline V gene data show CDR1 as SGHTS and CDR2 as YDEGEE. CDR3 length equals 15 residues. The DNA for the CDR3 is TGTGCCAGCAGCCCCGGCGCAGGGGCTCCCCCCGAGCAGTACTTC. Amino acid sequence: CASSPGAGAPPEQYF.

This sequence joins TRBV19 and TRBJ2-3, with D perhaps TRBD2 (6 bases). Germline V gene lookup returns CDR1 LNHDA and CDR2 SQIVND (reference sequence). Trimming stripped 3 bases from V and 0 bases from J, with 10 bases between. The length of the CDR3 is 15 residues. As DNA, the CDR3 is TGTGCCAGTAGTATTAATCGGGAGAGCACAGATACGCAGTATTTT. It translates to CASSINRESTDTQYF.

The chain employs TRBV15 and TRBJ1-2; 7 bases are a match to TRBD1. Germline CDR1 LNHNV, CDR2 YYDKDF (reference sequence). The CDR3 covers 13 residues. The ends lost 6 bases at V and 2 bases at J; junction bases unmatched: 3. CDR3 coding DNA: TGTGCCACCAGTCCAGGGGGGAACTATGGCTACACCTTC. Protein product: CATSPGGNYGYTF.